The rows below give T cell receptor beta chains drawn from one sample of a study of cytomegalovirus exposure and HLA in healthy donors. Only in-frame clones appear in the TCRdb table, and some are missing; sequencing was by immunoSEQ multiplex PCR. Among roughly 150,000 clones, approximately 86% were seen once, and the ten largest hold 7.5% to 9%. What was sequenced was PBMCs. The receptors shown here come from a man younger than 35 in good health and CMV-seropositive. CDR3s include the opening cysteine and the closing phenylalanine or tryptophan. D genes are given only for firm matches. Rows give clone size only sometimes, using once, few, many, or a class for an expanded clone.

.,TRBJ2-7,TRBD2,TRBV19,CASSSGRATEQYF,TGTGCCAGTAGTAGCGGGAGGGCCACCGAGCAGTACTTC
.,TRBJ2-3,TRBD2,TRBV30,CAWSDYKTSGGTDTQYF,TGTGCCTGGAGTGATTATAAGACTAGCGGAGGCACAGATACGCAGTATTTT
.,TRBJ1-1,TRBD1,TRBV5-1,CASSLAVGQGAEAFF,TGCGCCAGCAGCTTGGCCGTGGGACAGGGGGCTGAAGCTTTCTTT
.,TRBJ1-2,.,TRBV27,CASSLSKTGSGGYTF,TGTGCCAGTAGTTTATCGAAAACAGGGAGCGGTGGCTACACCTTC
.,TRBJ2-3,.,TRBV5-1,CASSRSLMDFTDTQYF,TGCGCCAGCAGCCGAAGTCTGATGGACTTCACAGATACGCAGTATTTT
once,TRBJ2-7,.,TRBV5-1,CASSLDGQNYEQYF,TGCGCCAGCAGCTTGGATGGACAGAACTACGAGCAGTACTTC
.,TRBJ1-2,TRBD1,TRBV5-6,CASSLDRGLGGYTF,TGTGCCAGCAGCTTGGACAGGGGGCTTGGTGGCTACACCTTC
.,TRBJ2-7,.,TRBV14,CASSQGQVRWTYEQYF,TGTGCCAGCAGCCAAGGACAAGTCAGATGGACCTACGAGCAGTACTTC
once,TRBJ2-1,.,TRBV7-2,CASSLAGAYNEQFF,TGTGCCAGCAGCTTAGCGGGAGCCTACAATGAGCAGTTCTTC
.,TRBJ2-5,TRBD2,TRBV5-4,CASSSASGSGEETQYF,TGTGCCAGCAGCTCGGCCAGCGGGAGCGGAGAAGAGACCCAGTACTTC
.,TRBJ2-1,.,TRBV7-9,CASSLGQASYNEQFF,TGTGCCAGCAGCTTAGGGCAGGCCTCCTACAATGAGCAGTTCTTC
.,TRBJ2-7,.,TRBV5-6,CASSLAGKSYEQYF,TGTGCCAGCAGCTTGGCGGGAAAGTCCTACGAGCAGTACTTC
.,TRBJ2-5,TRBD2,TRBV5-1,CASRSGTSRETQYF,TGCGCCAGCAGATCCGGGACTAGCCGTGAGACCCAGTACTTC
once,TRBJ1-1,.,TRBV14,CASSQLMGGTEAFF,TGTGCCAGCAGCCAGCTTATGGGGGGGACTGAAGCTTTCTTT
.,TRBJ2-7,TRBD1,TRBV10-3,CASSTGQGVAEQYF,TGTGCCAGCTCAACCGGACAGGGTGTTGCCGAGCAGTACTTC
.,TRBJ2-7,TRBD2,TRBV11-3,CASSLGEGPSYEQYF,TGTGCCAGCAGCTTAGGGGAGGGACCCTCCTACGAGCAGTACTTC
.,TRBJ1-1,.,TRBV5-1,CASSLAGATEAFF,TGCGCCAGCAGCTTGGCAGGGGCAACTGAAGCTTTCTTT
.,TRBJ2-7,.,TRBV11-3,CASSLDTEQYF,TGTGCCAGCAGCCTCGACACCGAGCAGTACTTC
.,TRBJ2-7,TRBD2,TRBV10-3,CAISAGAGGPFEQYF,TGTGCCATCAGCGCAGGAGCGGGAGGGCCTTTCGAGCAGTACTTC
.,TRBJ2-4,TRBD2,TRBV7-6,CASSSGTTPRIQYF,TGTGCCAGCAGCTCGGGGACTACCCCCCGCATTCAGTACTTC
.,TRBJ1-2,.,TRBV18,CASSPGSRGYGYTF,TGTGCCAGCTCACCGGGAAGCCGGGGGTATGGCTACACCTTC
.,TRBJ2-3,.,TRBV30,CAWIHLVSDTQYF,TGTGCCTGGATTCACTTAGTTTCAGATACGCAGTATTTT
.,TRBJ2-7,.,TRBV5-1,CASSLVSQDSYEQYF,TGCGCCAGCAGCTTGGTGTCGCAGGACTCCTACGAGCAGTACTTC
.,TRBJ1-2,.,TRBV7-9,CASSILQSNYGYTF,TGTGCCAGCAGCATTCTGCAGTCTAACTATGGCTACACCTTC
.,TRBJ2-2,TRBD2,TRBV28,CASRTQPLAVNTGELFF,TGTGCCAGCAGAACCCAGCCACTAGCGGTTAACACCGGGGAGCTGTTTTTT
.,TRBJ2-5,TRBD1,TRBV7-9,CASSPNMGQGGETQYF,TGTGCCAGCAGCCCAAACATGGGACAGGGAGGAGAGACCCAGTACTTC
.,TRBJ2-3,TRBD2,TRBV5-1,CASSSPPGLAGGGTDTQYF,TGCGCCAGCAGCTCTCCCCCGGGACTAGCGGGAGGGGGAACAGATACGCAGTATTTT
.,TRBJ1-2,TRBD1,TRBV27,CASSLGQGGYGYTF,TGTGCCAGCAGTTTGGGACAGGGGGGATATGGCTACACCTTC
.,TRBJ2-1,TRBD2,TRBV14,CASSQGLAGSSYNEQFF,TGTGCCAGCAGCCAAGGACTAGCGGGGTCCTCCTACAATGAGCAGTTCTTC
.,TRBJ2-7,TRBD1,TRBV12-5,CASGLMTGSYEQYF,TGTGCTAGTGGTCTTATGACAGGGTCCTACGAGCAGTACTTC
.,TRBJ2-5,TRBD2,TRBV27,CASSLYSGGGKETQYF,TGTGCCAGCAGTTTATATAGCGGGGGGGGAAAAGAGACCCAGTACTTC
.,TRBJ1-1,TRBD1,TRBV6-5,CASSGGQGGDTEAFF,TGTGCCAGCAGTGGCGGACAGGGTGGCGACACTGAAGCTTTCTTT
.,TRBJ2-1,TRBD2,TRBV4-1,CASSQGRLAGGENEQFF,TGCGCCAGCAGCCAAGGGAGACTAGCGGGAGGGGAGAATGAGCAGTTCTTC
.,TRBJ1-6,.,TRBV5-1,CASSLGGGNSPLHF,TGCGCCAGCAGCTTGGGCGGTGGGAATTCACCCCTCCACTTT
.,TRBJ2-7,.,TRBV27,CASSLSRGGYEQYF,TGTGCCAGCAGTTTATCAAGGGGAGGCTACGAGCAGTACTTC
.,TRBJ2-1,.,TRBV5-1,CASSLVGRIVFF,TGCGCCAGCAGCTTGGTGGGCAGAATCGTGTTCTTC
.,TRBJ2-7,TRBD1,TRBV5-4,CASSLGDRAGHEQYF,TGTGCCAGCAGCTTGGGCGACAGGGCTGGGCACGAGCAGTACTTC
.,TRBJ2-7,TRBD1,TRBV6-5,CASSPRDSRIYEQYF,TGTGCCAGCAGCCCCCGGGACAGCAGAATATACGAGCAGTACTTC
.,TRBJ2-3,TRBD1,TRBV7-7,CAILTGQGQYF,TGTGCCATCCTCACGGGACAGGGTCAGTATTTT
once,TRBJ2-1,TRBD2,TRBV7-7,CASSLLAGGRGNEQFF,TGTGCTAGCAGCTTACTGGCGGGAGGCCGGGGAAATGAGCAGTTCTTC
once,TRBJ2-1,TRBD1,TRBV30,CAARTGTETYNEQFF,TGTGCCGCCAGAACCGGGACAGAAACCTACAATGAGCAGTTCTTC
.,TRBJ1-2,TRBD1,TRBV19,CASSDRAGGYTF,TGTGCCAGTAGCGACAGGGCGGGTGGCTACACCTTC
.,TRBJ2-1,TRBD1,TRBV5-1,CASIGDSYNEQFF,TGCGCCAGCATCGGGGACAGCTACAATGAGCAGTTCTTC
.,TRBJ1-1,TRBD1,TRBV19,CASSIVGTGNKRTEAFF,TGTGCCAGTAGTATAGTTGGGACAGGGAACAAGAGGACTGAAGCTTTCTTT
.,TRBJ2-1,.,TRBV30,CAWTALGAGNEQFF,TGTGCCTGGACGGCCCTAGGGGCAGGGAATGAGCAGTTCTTC
.,TRBJ1-2,.,TRBV7-2,CASSLIQGRANYGYTF,TGTGCCAGCAGCTTAATACAGGGAAGAGCTAACTATGGCTACACCTTC
.,TRBJ2-7,TRBD1,TRBV15,CATSPGTGDYEQYF,TGTGCCACCAGCCCCGGGACAGGAGATTACGAGCAGTACTTC
few,TRBJ1-2,.,TRBV7-9,CASSLDSDGYTF,TGTGCCAGCAGCCTGGACAGCGATGGCTACACCTTC
.,TRBJ2-3,.,TRBV13,CASSTLLTDTQYF,TGTGCCAGCAGCACCCTCCTAACAGATACGCAGTATTTT
once,TRBJ2-5,.,TRBV7-9,CASSKKAGVETQYF,TGTGCCAGCAGCAAAAAGGCAGGGGTGGAGACCCAGTACTTC
once,TRBJ2-1,TRBD2,TRBV6-1,CASSVGLASYNEQFF,TGTGCCAGCAGTGTTGGACTAGCCTCCTACAATGAGCAGTTCTTC
.,TRBJ2-2,TRBD2,TRBV11-2,CASSRPGGPNTGELFF,TGTGCCAGCAGTCGACCGGGAGGGCCTAACACCGGGGAGCTGTTTTTT
.,TRBJ1-4,.,TRBV7-8,CASSLRSGTNEKLFF,TGTGCCAGCAGCCTGCGGTCCGGGACTAATGAAAAACTGTTTTTT
.,TRBJ2-2,.,TRBV27,CASSRLTGPGGHTGELFF,TGTGCCAGCAGTCGACTCACAGGGCCGGGTGGCCACACCGGGGAGCTGTTTTTT